A selection of T cell receptor beta chains follows, all from one sample in a study of blood T cell repertoires in COVID-19. The repertoire was sequenced with immunoSEQ multiplex PCR; TCRdb's copy has only in-frame clones and lacks some. Counted here are around 250,000 clones, around four fifths occurring once; the ten biggest clones make up around 5.4%. The specimen sequenced was peripheral blood. The receptors come from a man older than 75 with acute or convalescent COVID-19. The CDR3 runs from the conserved cysteine through the conserved F or W. Fields, in order: J gene, D gene, V gene, CDR3 protein. The D gene is left open where the match is weak.

TRBJ1-5 | TRBD1 | TRBV7-2 | CASNTGGSASNQPQHF
TRBJ1-6 | - | TRBV6-5 | CASREQGGNSPLHF
TRBJ1-2 | - | TRBV29-1 | CSVTDSNYGYTF
TRBJ2-5 | - | TRBV5-1 | CASSLLGEETQYF
TRBJ2-7 | - | TRBV14 | CASSPFRKGDYEQYF
TRBJ1-5 | TRBD1 | TRBV6-5 | CASTPDRGNQPQHF
TRBJ1-3 | TRBD1 | TRBV24-1 | CATSDLFPGQVSGNTIYF
TRBJ2-1 | TRBD2 | TRBV15 | CATSRRGLASYNEQFF
TRBJ2-1 | TRBD2 | TRBV5-1 | CASSPGTSSYNEQFF
TRBJ2-6 | - | TRBV6-5 | CASRATVAGANVLTF
TRBJ2-3 | TRBD2 | TRBV29-1 | CSVVGSGESTDTQYF
TRBJ2-5 | - | TRBV6-2/TRBV6-3 | CASSYPSVGETQYF
TRBJ1-5 | - | TRBV3-1/TRBV3-2 | CASSQDGAHQPQHF
TRBJ2-7 | TRBD2 | TRBV30 | CAWSLGGGSYEQYF
TRBJ1-1 | - | TRBV5-1 | CASSLVGQGNTEAFF
TRBJ2-1 | - | TRBV3-1/TRBV3-2 | CASSPSGGPYNEQFF
TRBJ1-1 | - | TRBV6-5 | CASRAGQTNTEAFF
TRBJ2-3 | - | TRBV24-1 | CATSDPSGTDTQYF
TRBJ2-5 | - | TRBV21-1 | CASSMSDSKETQYF
TRBJ2-3 | - | TRBV7-9 | CASSSQTDTQYF
TRBJ1-6 | TRBD1 | TRBV19 | CASTEGTGVNSPLHF
TRBJ2-7 | TRBD2 | TRBV3-1/TRBV3-2 | CASSTSTSGRGEQYF
TRBJ2-7 | TRBD2 | TRBV5-1 | CASSLSGVSSYEQYF
TRBJ1-2 | - | TRBV6-5 | CASRTVTYGYTF
TRBJ2-7 | - | TRBV19 | CASSKLAVPYEQYF
TRBJ1-1 | - | TRBV14 | CASSQRVRNTEAFF